This is a list of T cell receptor beta chains from one sample in a study of shared clonotypes between healthy human individuals. Using immunoSEQ multiplex PCR, the repertoire was profiled, and TCRdb retains in-frame clones only, with some absent. The sample records a few million clones, 80% to 95% being singletons. Material: naive CD4+ T cells from PBMCs. The receptors originated from a young man in good health. Some clones in this sample may be carry-over from other donors' samples. CDR3s include the opening cysteine and the closing phenylalanine or tryptophan. The D gene is left open where the match is weak. For some rows the clone size is stated as once, few or many, or as a class when expanded; others skip it.

d_gene: NA; j_gene: TRBJ1-4; v_gene: TRBV30; abundance: NA; CDR3nt: TGTGCCTGGAGTGGCCGGACAGCGAGGAATGAAAAACTGTTTTTT; CDR3aa: CAWSGRTARNEKLFF
d_gene: NA; j_gene: TRBJ2-3; v_gene: TRBV6-5; abundance: NA; CDR3nt: TGTGCCAGCACCAGAGCGTCTAGCACAGATACGCAGTATTTT; CDR3aa: CASTRASSTDTQYF
d_gene: TRBD2; j_gene: TRBJ2-1; v_gene: TRBV30; abundance: NA; CDR3nt: TGTGCCTGGAGTGTATGGGGGACTAGCGGGAGTCGGGATGAGCAGTTCTTC; CDR3aa: CAWSVWGTSGSRDEQFF
d_gene: NA; j_gene: TRBJ2-6; v_gene: TRBV27; abundance: NA; CDR3nt: TGTGCCAGCAGCGTGTCCGGGGCCAACGTCCTGACTTTC; CDR3aa: CASSVSGANVLTF
d_gene: NA; j_gene: TRBJ1-4; v_gene: TRBV27; abundance: NA; CDR3nt: TGTGCCAGCATGGGACGAAGGGAAAAACTGTTTTTT; CDR3aa: CASMGRREKLFF
d_gene: NA; j_gene: TRBJ2-1; v_gene: TRBV5-8; abundance: NA; CDR3nt: TGTGCCAGCAGCTTGGATAGGTACATGGGGATTATCTTC; CDR3aa: CASSLDRYMGIIF
d_gene: TRBD1; j_gene: TRBJ1-2; v_gene: TRBV5-6; abundance: NA; CDR3nt: TGTGCCAGCAGCAGAGGGAAAACAGGGGCGGACTATGGCTACACCTTC; CDR3aa: CASSRGKTGADYGYTF
d_gene: NA; j_gene: TRBJ1-5; v_gene: TRBV2; abundance: few; CDR3nt: TGTGCCAGCAGTGAAGACAGGGTCAATCAGCCCCAGCATTTT; CDR3aa: CASSEDRVNQPQHF
d_gene: TRBD2; j_gene: TRBJ2-3; v_gene: TRBV12-5; abundance: NA; CDR3nt: TGTGCTAGTGGTTTTGCGCTAGCGGGAGATACGCAGTATTTT; CDR3aa: CASGFALAGDTQYF
d_gene: NA; j_gene: TRBJ1-1; v_gene: TRBV30; abundance: once; CDR3nt: TGTGCCTGGAGTCGAGGCGGGTGGCTTGGGGCTTTCTTT; CDR3aa: CAWSRGGWLGAFF
d_gene: NA; j_gene: TRBJ2-7; v_gene: TRBV27; abundance: NA; CDR3nt: TGTGCCAGCAGTCCCGACGGACTCTCCTACGAGCAGTACTTC; CDR3aa: CASSPDGLSYEQYF
d_gene: TRBD2; j_gene: TRBJ2-1; v_gene: TRBV5-1; abundance: NA; CDR3nt: TGCGCCAGCAGCGCCCGGACTAGCGGGAGACAGGCGTTCTTC; CDR3aa: CASSARTSGRQAFF
d_gene: NA; j_gene: TRBJ2-6; v_gene: TRBV5-1; abundance: NA; CDR3nt: TGCGCCAGCAGCCTGGGGGGACGGGGCCAGACTGGGGCCAACGTCCTGACTTTC; CDR3aa: CASSLGGRGQTGANVLTF
d_gene: NA; j_gene: TRBJ2-2; v_gene: TRBV7-9; abundance: once; CDR3nt: TGTGCCAGCAGCCCCATTAGCCCCGCCCGGGACTTGGCGACCGGGGAGCTGTTTTTT; CDR3aa: CASSPISPARDLATGELFF
d_gene: NA; j_gene: TRBJ1-2; v_gene: TRBV27; abundance: NA; CDR3nt: TGTGCCAGCACTCAGCCGGGGGTCGATGGCTACACCTTC; CDR3aa: CASTQPGVDGYTF
d_gene: NA; j_gene: TRBJ2-6; v_gene: TRBV2; abundance: once; CDR3nt: TGTGCCAGCAGTGCCACGTGGGCTGGGGCCAACGTCCTGACTTTC; CDR3aa: CASSATWAGANVLTF
d_gene: NA; j_gene: TRBJ2-5; v_gene: TRBV5-6; abundance: NA; CDR3nt: TGTGCCAGCAGCCCGGTAGTCGAAAGGGGGCAAGAGACCCAGTACTTC; CDR3aa: CASSPVVERGQETQYF
d_gene: NA; j_gene: TRBJ2-7; v_gene: TRBV18; abundance: NA; CDR3nt: TGTGCCAGCTCACCCGATTTAGTTGCGCCAAGGGAGCAGTACTTC; CDR3aa: CASSPDLVAPREQYF
d_gene: NA; j_gene: TRBJ2-1; v_gene: TRBV15; abundance: once; CDR3nt: TGTGCCACGGGGTGGGGCGGGTCCTACAATGAGCAGTTCTTC; CDR3aa: CATGWGGSYNEQFF
d_gene: NA; j_gene: TRBJ1-2; v_gene: TRBV30; abundance: NA; CDR3nt: TGTGCCTGGAGTAGGGACGGCTCCAACACCTTC; CDR3aa: CAWSRDGSNTF
d_gene: TRBD1; j_gene: TRBJ2-3; v_gene: TRBV7-2; abundance: NA; CDR3nt: TGTGCCAGCAGCCGACAGGGAACAGGAACAGATACGCAGTATTTT; CDR3aa: CASSRQGTGTDTQYF
d_gene: TRBD1; j_gene: TRBJ1-2; v_gene: TRBV10-2; abundance: NA; CDR3nt: TGCGCCACCCACAGGGGGGGGGAAGTATATGGCTACACCTTC; CDR3aa: CATHRGGEVYGYTF
d_gene: NA; j_gene: TRBJ2-3; v_gene: TRBV9; abundance: NA; CDR3nt: TGTGCCAGCAGCGTAGCGGGCGGCGCGTCCACAGATACGCAGTATTTT; CDR3aa: CASSVAGGASTDTQYF
d_gene: NA; j_gene: TRBJ2-7; v_gene: TRBV4-1; abundance: NA; CDR3nt: TGCGCCAGCAGCCAAGCTCGCTCGCGGAACCCCTACGAGCAGTACTTC; CDR3aa: CASSQARSRNPYEQYF
d_gene: NA; j_gene: TRBJ2-1; v_gene: TRBV7-2; abundance: NA; CDR3nt: TGTGCCAGCAGCTTAGGACAGAACAATGAGCAGTTCTTC; CDR3aa: CASSLGQNNEQFF
d_gene: TRBD1; j_gene: TRBJ2-1; v_gene: TRBV6-5; abundance: NA; CDR3nt: TGTGCCAGCAGTTACTCTAGGGGGCCTGAGCAGTTCTTC; CDR3aa: CASSYSRGPEQFF
d_gene: NA; j_gene: TRBJ2-3; v_gene: TRBV7-3; abundance: NA; CDR3nt: TGTGCCAGCAGCTTAACGCCTTCCCAGGCGCAGTATTTT; CDR3aa: CASSLTPSQAQYF
d_gene: NA; j_gene: TRBJ1-2; v_gene: TRBV4-1; abundance: NA; CDR3nt: TGCGCCAGCAGCCAAGTCGGGGAGTTGGTCTATGGCTACACCTTC; CDR3aa: CASSQVGELVYGYTF
d_gene: NA; j_gene: TRBJ2-3; v_gene: TRBV6-1; abundance: NA; CDR3nt: TGTGCCAGCAGTGTCGAGATGCCAGATACGCAGTATTTT; CDR3aa: CASSVEMPDTQYF